These T cell receptor beta chains were read from a single sample in a study of blood T cell repertoires in COVID-19. The data were produced by immunoSEQ multiplex PCR, yet TCRdb's version contains in-frame clones alone and is incomplete. This table holds a few hundred thousand clones, around 89% found once. Sequencing was carried out using PBMCs or T cells enriched from blood (not recorded which). The source of these receptors is a woman between 45 and 60 years old who had recovered from COVID-19. The CDR3 runs from the conserved cysteine through the conserved F or W. A D gene is named only where the DNA matches it firmly. Rows give clone size only sometimes, using once, few, many, or a class for an expanded clone.

V gene,J gene,D gene,clone size,CDR3 DNA,CDR3 protein
TRBV27,TRBJ2-1,TRBD2,NA,TGTGCCAGCAGTACCCGGACTAGCAATGAGCAGTTCTTC,CASSTRTSNEQFF
TRBV19,TRBJ1-5,TRBD1,NA,TGTGCCAGTAATCAGGGGGCGGTAGGCAATCAGCCCCAGCATTTT,CASNQGAVGNQPQHF
TRBV2,TRBJ1-2,NA,NA,TGTGCCAGCAGTGAGCGACTCAAAGGATACTATGGCTACACCTTC,CASSERLKGYYGYTF
TRBV5-6,TRBJ1-5,NA,NA,TGTGCCAGCAGCCGGCGCGCGGGTACGAGCAATCAGCCCCAGCATTTT,CASSRRAGTSNQPQHF
TRBV18,TRBJ2-5,NA,NA,TGTGCCAGCTCACCCGCGGGACTCGAAGAGACCCAGTACTTC,CASSPAGLEETQYF
TRBV27,TRBJ1-5,TRBD1,NA,TGTGCCAGCAGTTTAAAAGGGGGCTATCAGCCCCAGCATTTT,CASSLKGGYQPQHF
TRBV7-2,TRBJ2-1,TRBD2,NA,TGTGCCAGCAGCTCGACTAGCGGGAGGGCCGGAGGGCAGTTCTTC,CASSSTSGRAGGQFF
TRBV28,TRBJ1-2,NA,once,TGTGCCAGCAGGACCGGACAGTTATGGGGCTACACCTTC,CASRTGQLWGYTF
TRBV4-3,TRBJ1-3,NA,NA,TGCGCCAGCGCGACGCAGGATAGAGTAGGAAACACCATATATTTT,CASATQDRVGNTIYF
TRBV28,TRBJ1-2,NA,NA,TGTGCCAGCAGCCAAGTAGGGGTGAGGGGCTACACCTTC,CASSQVGVRGYTF
TRBV5-3,TRBJ2-7,TRBD2,once,TGTGCCAGAAGCTTGTTACCCCTAGCGGGTTCCTACGAGCAGTACTTC,CARSLLPLAGSYEQYF
TRBV12-5,TRBJ2-3,NA,NA,TGTGCTAGTGGTTTGTCCCCCCTCACAGATACGCAGTATTTT,CASGLSPLTDTQYF
TRBV28,TRBJ1-4,TRBD1,NA,TGTGCCAGCAGGCAGGGGGGCCCTAGAGAAAAACTGTTTTTT,CASRQGGPREKLFF
TRBV5-4,TRBJ2-5,TRBD2,NA,TGTGCCAGCAGCTTGGGGCTAGCGGGTTACCAAGAGACCCAGTACTTC,CASSLGLAGYQETQYF